This is a list of T cell receptor beta chains from one sample in a study of shared clonotypes between healthy human individuals. The method was immunoSEQ multiplex PCR; TCRdb's version includes in-frame clones alone and lacks a portion of them. Of fewer than 850,000 clones detected, about 97% appear once; the ten largest clones hold around 0.25%. Specimen: naive CD8+ T cells sorted from blood. The source of these receptors is a man aged 25 to 40 in good health. Each CDR3 is given with its conserved first and last residue. The D gene is left open where the match is weak. Rows give clone size only sometimes, using once, few, many, or a class for an expanded clone.

j_call d_call clone_size v_call cdr3_nt cdr3_aa
TRBJ2-3 TRBD2 NA TRBV6-1 TGTGCCAGCAGTGATCGTCTAGCGGGAGCTGCAGATACGCAGTATTTT CASSDRLAGAADTQYF
TRBJ2-2 NA NA TRBV28 TGTGCCAGCAGACAACGGGGTCTCGGGGAGCTGTTTTTT CASRQRGLGELFF
TRBJ2-7 TRBD2 NA TRBV27 TGTGCCAGCAGTACGACTAGCGGCACCACCTACGAGCAGTACTTC CASSTTSGTTYEQYF
TRBJ1-1 NA NA TRBV28 TGTGCCAGCAGTTTCCTTAGTCTAGGTACTCAGAAGGAAGCTTTCTTT CASSFLSLGTQKEAFF
TRBJ2-3 NA NA TRBV11-2 TGTGCCAGCAGCTTACAGGGAAACGGGGCAGATACGCAGTATTTT CASSLQGNGADTQYF
TRBJ2-3 NA once TRBV28 TGTGCCAGCAGCCTTCCGGGGGACAAGCTTAGCACAGATACGCAGTATTTT CASSLPGDKLSTDTQYF
TRBJ2-7 NA NA TRBV14 TGTGCCAGCAGCCAGATAGATAGGGCTGGGAGGTACGAGCAGTACTTC CASSQIDRAGRYEQYF
TRBJ2-1 NA NA TRBV4-1 TGCGCCAGCAGCCAATCACCCCTATCGGGAGAACGTAATGAGCAGTTCTTC CASSQSPLSGERNEQFF
TRBJ2-1 TRBD2 NA TRBV4-1 TGCGCCAGCAGCCTTATCCTAGCGGGGGTTTACAATGAGCAGTTCTTC CASSLILAGVYNEQFF
TRBJ2-5 TRBD2 NA TRBV11-2 TGTGCCAGCAGCTTCGGGACTAGCGGGAGCAGCATGGGAGAGACCCAGTACTTC CASSFGTSGSSMGETQYF
TRBJ2-4 NA NA TRBV9 TGTGCCAGCAGCGCGGAGTCTGGATTAGCCAAAAACATTCAGTACTTC CASSAESGLAKNIQYF
TRBJ2-7 TRBD1 NA TRBV29-1 TGCAGCGTTCGGCCAATTCGAACAGGGGGTTGGGGGCCTGACGAGCAGTACTTC CSVRPIRTGGWGPDEQYF
TRBJ2-7 NA NA TRBV27 TGTGCCAGCAGTTTATCACTTACGGCATTTTCCTACGAGCAGTACTTC CASSLSLTAFSYEQYF
TRBJ2-2 NA few TRBV27 TGTGCCAGCAGAACACAGGGATCCGGGGAGCTGTTTTTT CASRTQGSGELFF
TRBJ2-3 TRBD2 NA TRBV11-2 TGTGCCAGCAGCCCCTACCGACTAGCGGGAAACACAGATACGCAGTATTTT CASSPYRLAGNTDTQYF